Below are 32 T cell receptor beta chains sequenced from a single sample in a study of identical twins. TCRdb recomputed calls from the 5' RACE reads with MiXCR, one row per CDR3 protein. The sample yields under 300,000 distinct CDR3 sequences, about 12% seen once. The same data also contributed to another study, on yellow fever vaccine responses in identical twins.

Sequencing input: memory (CD45RO+) T cells sorted from blood. These receptors all come from a woman aged 18-35 years in good health.

This clonotype showed up just a few times. The J gene is TRBJ2-1, the V gene TRBV20-1; 7 bases agree with TRBD2. CDR1 and CDR2 from the germline V gene are DFQATT and SNEGSKA (reference sequence). CDR3 length equals 14 residues. Losses at the gene ends were 6 bases for V and 0 bases for J; bases not matched to a gene: 5. The CDR3 bases are TGCAGTGCCCTAGCGGTTAGCTCCTACAATGAGCAGTTCTTC. This translates into CSALAVSSYNEQFF.

This clonotype has at least ten counts. CDR3: CASSQEASGRNGDTQYF. CDR3 coding DNA: TGTGCCAGCAGCCAAGAAGCTAGCGGGAGGAACGGAGATACGCAGTATTTT. The V call is TRBV4-2, the J call TRBJ2-3; 11 bases map to TRBD2. The CDR3 totals 17 residues. Unmatched junction bases numbered 7, after V lost 0 bases and J lost 5 bases. CDR1 LGHNA and CDR2 YNFKEQ come from the germline V gene.

This clonotype was detected many times. The chain uses TRBV5-6 and TRBJ1-2; 9 bases fit TRBD1. The V segment lost 3 bases and the J segment 5 bases; nucleotides outside the gene matches: 2. This CDR3 comprises 13 residues. CDR1 is SGHDT and CDR2 is YYEEEE in the germline V gene. CDR3 sequence: CASSWDREYGYTF. The DNA of the CDR3 is TGTGCCAGCAGCTGGGACAGGGAGTATGGCTACACCTTC.

The chain is built from TRBV4-1 and TRBJ2-3, with TRBD2 identical over 12 bases. The CDR3 covers 16 residues. The germline V gene has CDR1 MGHRA and CDR2 YSYEKL. After removal of 3 bases from V and 3 bases from J, the junction contained 4 bases not matched to a gene. The CDR3 DNA reads as TGCGCCAGCAGCCACTCTACTAGCGGGGGGACAGATACGCAGTATTTT. This translates into CASSHSTSGGTDTQYF.

In this sample, this clonotype turned up many times. V is TRBV2 and J is TRBJ2-3, with 8 bases lining up with TRBD2. The CDR3 consists of 15 residues. V shed 11 bases and J 2 bases; nucleotides not matched to a gene: 12. Germline V gives CDR1 SNHLY, CDR2 FYNNEI. The chain's CDR3 is CACRTTSVDTDTQYF. The DNA for the CDR3 is TGTGCCTGCCGAACGACTAGCGTGGACACAGATACGCAGTATTTT.

V and J are TRBV6-5 and TRBJ2-1; the match to TRBD2 covers 7 bases. The CDR3 totals 14 residues. Germline V gene lookup returns CDR1 MNHEY and CDR2 SVGAGI. Trimming removed 2 bases from V and 7 bases from J; junction bases left unmatched: 5. The CDR3: CASSYSGKSNEQFF. CDR3 bases: TGTGCCAGCAGTTACAGCGGGAAGAGTAATGAGCAGTTCTTC.

The chain couples TRBV5-1 to TRBJ2-1; the D gene is possibly TRBD2 (6 bases). CDR3 length: 16 residues. The V end lost 1 base, the J end lost 4 bases, and 15 bases lay between the germline ends. Per germline, CDR1 SGHRS and CDR2 YFSETQ. The CDR3 reads CASSLSAGSGYNEQFF. CDR3 coding DNA: TGCGCCAGCAGCTTGTCTGCCGGGAGTGGGTACAATGAGCAGTTCTTC.

V usage is TRBV3-1 and J usage is TRBJ2-5; TRBD1 matches 9 bases. This CDR3 has 18 amino acids. CDR1 is LGHDT, CDR2 YNNKEL, per germline (reference sequence). Germline trimming cut 1 base from V and 4 bases from J; bases unmatched to any gene: 13. CDR3 protein: CASSQAPAGTGFTETQYF. CDR3 nucleotide sequence: TGTGCCAGCAGCCAAGCCCCGGCCGGGACAGGGTTTACAGAGACCCAGTACTTC.

The rearrangement uses TRBV28 and TRBJ2-5; D remains ambiguous. The V and J ends lost 8 bases and 5 bases respectively, with 21 bases between them. Germline assignment: CDR1 MDHEN and CDR2 SYDVKM. The CDR3 is 15 amino acids. DNA of the CDR3: TGTGCCAGCGGGCAAAACTGGGGTAGGAAGGAGACCCAGTACTTC. Protein product: CASGQNWGRKETQYF.

The V gene is TRBV27, the J gene TRBJ1-1; D is ambiguous. Trimming cost V 1 base and J 5 bases, with 11 bases left between them. CDR3 length: 14 residues. Germline V gene lookup returns CDR1 MNHEY and CDR2 SMNVEV (reference sequence). CDR3 DNA sequence: TGTGCCAGCAGTTTATATGGTGGAGAGACTGAAGCTTTCTTT. This encodes CASSLYGGETEAFF.

This clonotype has only a few counts. The chain combines TRBV28 with TRBJ2-3; 9 bases are shared with TRBD2. Germline CDR1 is MDHEN and CDR2 is SYDVKM. CDR3 size: 19 residues. V lost 1 base to trimming and J lost 1 base; unmatched junction nucleotides: 12. The CDR3 loop is CASSLFTTTGTSRTDTQYF. Here the CDR3 DNA reads TGTGCCAGCAGTTTATTCACCACTACCGGGACTAGCCGCACAGATACGCAGTATTTT.

This clonotype came up many times. The CDR3 DNA is TGTGCCAGCAGCCACCCCGGGACCGTAACCTACGAGCAGTACTTC. This encodes CASSHPGTVTYEQYF. The chain recombines TRBV6-2 or TRBV6-3 with TRBJ2-7; D possibly uses TRBD1 or TRBD2 (5 bases each). V was clipped by 6 bases and J by 2 bases, with 17 bases between them. This CDR3 has 15 amino acids. CDR1 and CDR2 (germline): MNHEY, SVGEGT.

This clonotype was recorded at least ten times. The chain combines TRBV7-2 with TRBJ2-5; tentative D call: TRBD1 (5 bases). Germline V CDR1 and CDR2: SGHTA, FQGNSA. The CDR3 is made up of 14 amino acids. V lost 1 base to trimming and J lost 7 bases, with 13 bases between them. CDR3 coding DNA: TGTGCCAGCAGCTTAGGGAACAGGCTGGGGACCCAGTACTTC. Amino acids: CASSLGNRLGTQYF.

This clonotype was counted a single time. The chain is built from TRBV11-2 and TRBJ2-6; 7 positions match TRBD1. Germline trimming cut 5 bases from V and 4 bases from J; bases unmatched to any gene: 11. The CDR3 contains 17 residues. Germline values: CDR1 SGHAT, CDR2 FQNNGV. This chain's CDR3 is CASSLGQTLLGANVLTF. Here the CDR3 DNA reads TGTGCCAGCAGCCTGGGACAGACCCTCTTGGGGGCCAACGTCCTGACTTTC.

V and J are TRBV5-6 and TRBJ1-6; unclear D gene. This CDR3 has 14 amino acids. V was pared by 6 bases and J by 15 bases, with 22 bases between. The germline V gene encodes CDR1 SGHDT and CDR2 YYEEEE. The CDR3 is CASTSSTSIRVLHF. In nucleotides, the CDR3 is TGTGCCAGCACCTCCTCGACAAGCATTCGGGTCCTCCACTTT.

This clonotype appeared many times. The chain couples TRBV7-6 to TRBJ2-3; 9 nucleotides agree with TRBD2. The junction had 4 bases not matched to a gene; V was cut back by 1 base and J by 5 bases. CDR1 and CDR2 (germline): SGHVS, FNYEAQ. The length of the CDR3 is 15 residues. The CDR3 DNA follows: TGTGCCAGCAGCTTAGTAGCGGGGGCAATAGATACGCAGTATTTT. Amino acids: CASSLVAGAIDTQYF.

V gene TRBV7-9 combines with J gene TRBJ1-5; 11 bases fit TRBD1. J lost 6 bases, V lost 4 bases, and 5 bases had no gene match. This CDR3 spans 15 amino acids. The germline V gene encodes CDR1 SEHNR and CDR2 FQNEAQ (reference sequence). The CDR3 reads CASSSGQGAGQPQHF. The CDR3 DNA is TGTGCCAGCAGCTCCGGACAGGGGGCCGGTCAGCCCCAGCATTTT.

About this clonotype itself: The junction differs from germline at one of its ends, possibly a read error. The chain recombines TRBV7-7 with TRBJ2-5; D gene unclear. Germline CDR1 and CDR2: SSHAT and FNYEAQ (reference sequence). This CDR3 is built from 15 residues. The CDR3 sequence is CASSLAGTDQETQYF. CDR3 nucleotide sequence: TGTGCTAGCAGCTTAGCCGGAACGGATCAAGAGACCCAGTACTTC.

This clonotype has just a few counts. The V and J genes are TRBV7-9 and TRBJ2-7, with D possibly being TRBD1 or TRBD2 (5 bases each). Germline V gives CDR1 SEHNR, CDR2 FQNEAQ (reference sequence). The CDR3 loop spans 17 amino acids. Trimming cost V 3 bases and J 7 bases, with 25 bases left between them. The CDR3 protein is CASSFPGDGVYAQEQYF. CDR3 DNA: TGTGCCAGCAGCTTCCCCGGGGACGGGGTTTATGCACAAGAGCAGTACTTC.

V gene TRBV7-2 combines with J gene TRBJ2-5; 12 nucleotides agree with TRBD2. The CDR3 has 16 residues. CDR1 is SGHTA and CDR2 is FQGNSA in the germline V gene. V was clipped by 2 bases and J by 5 bases; unmatched bases: 6. Here the CDR3 reads CASSLLGLAGAETQYF. The CDR3, as DNA: TGTGCCAGCAGCTTACTGGGACTAGCGGGTGCGGAGACCCAGTACTTC.

This clonotype was seen only a few times. This chain uses TRBV12-3 or TRBV12-4 with TRBJ2-3; 7 positions match TRBD1. The CDR3 sequence is 16 residues long. V lost 7 bases to trimming and J lost 0 bases; unmatched junction nucleotides: 10. Here the CDR3 reads CASNPDRATSTDTQYF. As DNA, the CDR3 is TGTGCCAGCAACCCCGACAGGGCCACTAGCACAGATACGCAGTATTTT.

This clonotype was observed many times. The J gene is TRBJ1-4, the V gene TRBV7-8; possibly TRBD1 for D (6 bases). The CDR3 consists of 14 residues. Germline assignment: CDR1 SGHVS and CDR2 FQNEAQ. Trimming removed 10 bases from V and 9 bases from J, with 21 bases in between. Written as DNA, the CDR3 is TGTGCCACCGGAACGAACAGGGATAGGAAAAAACTGTTTTTT. It codes for CATGTNRDRKKLFF.

This clonotype was seen a handful of times. This chain connects TRBV14 to TRBJ2-1, with D hard to call. The length of the CDR3 is 14 residues. The germline V and J ends were trimmed by 5 bases and 0 bases, with 8 bases remaining between them. Germline V gene lookup returns CDR1 SGHDN and CDR2 FVKESK. The CDR3 bases are TGTGCCAGCAGCAGGTCGAACTCCTACAATGAGCAGTTCTTC. Protein product: CASSRSNSYNEQFF.

This clonotype has a handful of counts. The chain employs TRBV7-2 and TRBJ1-5, with D maybe TRBD1 (5 bases). V gave up 5 bases and J gave up 6 bases, with 11 bases separating them. CDR1 is SGHTA, CDR2 FQGNSA, per germline. The CDR3 is made up of 13 amino acids. In DNA, the CDR3 is TGTGCCAGCAGCGCGGGGGGTGGTCAGCCCCAGCATTTT. Residues: CASSAGGGQPQHF. The full variable domain, its missing parts supplied by reference TRBV7-2 and TRBJ1-5, is GAGVSQSPSNKVTEKGKDVELRCDPISGHTALYWYRQSLGQGLEFLIYFQGNSAPDKSGLPSDRFSAERTGGSVSTLTIQRTQQEDSAVYLCASSAGGGQPQHFGDGTRLSIL.

The V and J genes are TRBV7-2 and TRBJ2-3; the match to TRBD2 covers 10 bases. V shed 5 bases and J 4 bases; nucleotides not matched to a gene: 9. In germline, CDR1 is SGHTA, CDR2 FQGNSA. CDR3 length equals 16 residues. CDR3 sequence reads: CASSRPSGGAADTQYF. In DNA, the CDR3 is TGTGCCAGCAGCCGCCCCAGCGGGGGGGCCGCAGATACGCAGTATTTT.

This clonotype was recorded at least ten times. The gene calls are TRBV29-1 and TRBJ1-6; possible D gene TRBD1, 5 bases. CDR1 and CDR2 from the germline V gene are SQVTM and ANQGSEA. This CDR3 has 13 amino acids. V was pared by 6 bases and J by 4 bases, with 10 bases between. The CDR3 loop is CSVVTDYNSPLHF. The DNA for the CDR3 is TGCAGCGTCGTGACAGATTATAATTCACCCCTCCACTTT.

This chain links TRBV7-9 with TRBJ2-7; TRBD2 is a possible D gene (7 bases). CDR1 and CDR2 from the germline V gene are SEHNR and FQNEAQ (reference sequence). V gave up 4 bases and J gave up 9 bases, with 13 bases separating them. The CDR3 spans 12 residues. Here the CDR3 reads CASSSGEGWQYF. DNA of the CDR3: TGTGCCAGCAGCTCAGGGGAGGGATGGCAGTACTTC.

This chain connects TRBV5-5 to TRBJ1-2; 8 nucleotides agree with TRBD1. CDR1 and CDR2 (germline): SGHKS, YYEKEE (reference sequence). Losses at the gene ends were 0 bases for V and 6 bases for J; bases not matched to a gene: 4. The CDR3 is made up of 14 amino acids. For the CDR3, the DNA is TGTGCCAGCAGCTTGGACAGGGGGATAGATGGCTACACCTTC. Protein sequence: CASSLDRGIDGYTF.

This clonotype was observed a few times. The chain links TRBV5-1 to TRBJ1-6; maybe TRBD1 (6 bases). This CDR3 region has 15 residues. The germline gives CDR1 SGHRS, CDR2 YFSETQ. V was trimmed by 0 bases and J by 8 bases, leaving 12 bases between them. The CDR3 nucleotides are TGCGCCAGCAGCTTGGGTCCGGGGGCGGATTCACCCCTCCACTTT. It encodes CASSLGPGADSPLHF.

This clonotype was detected many times. The chain has TRBV21-1 and TRBJ1-1. TRBV21-1 is tagged as a pseudogene. This CDR3 contains 14 residues. CDR3 DNA sequence: TGTGCCAGCAGCAAAGCGGGACGAGAGACTGAAGCTTTCTTT. This gives the protein CASSKAGRETEAFF.

The DNA of the CDR3 is TGTGCCAGCAGCCGAGAAGGGGACACCGAAAAACTGTTTTTT. Protein product: CASSREGDTEKLFF. This chain connects TRBV4-2 to TRBJ1-4; a weak D match, TRBD1 (6 bases). The length of the CDR3 is 14 residues. Trimming left V 4 bases short and J 8 bases short, with 14 bases between. Germline V gene data show CDR1 as LGHNA and CDR2 as YNFKEQ.

This clonotype was detected many times. The rearrangement joins TRBV5-1 to TRBJ1-1, with unresolved D. Per the germline V gene, CDR1 is SGHRS and CDR2 is YFSETQ. This CDR3 region has 14 residues. V was clipped by 2 bases and J by 4 bases, with 12 bases between them. CDR3 region: CASSFAVLSTEAFF. The DNA for the CDR3 is TGCGCCAGCAGCTTTGCAGTTTTGAGCACTGAAGCTTTCTTT.